Below are 23 T cell receptor beta chains sequenced from a single sample in a study of beta chain features in type 1 diabetes. The study's findings and limits: All four CD4+ subsets from Type 1 diabetes patients carried moderately but significantly shorter TCRB CDR3s.

Since all of the isolated RNA was reverse transcribed, expressed TCRB transcripts were what got sequenced. Produced via immunoSEQ multiplex PCR; TCRdb's table is partial and in-frame only. Of around 130,000 clones listed, around 10% are singletons. The antigens these receptors bind are not known. The sequenced material came from central memory CD4+ T cells from blood. The source of these receptors is a man aged 25 to 40 with type 1 diabetes.

The CDR3 region is CASSLDGGGGDEQFF. DNA of the CDR3: TGCGCCAGCAGCTTGGATGGGGGGGGAGGAGATGAGCAGTTCTTC. V gene TRBV5-1 combines with J gene TRBJ2-1; 7 nucleotides match TRBD2. The CDR3 loop spans 15 amino acids. Unmatched junction bases numbered 8, after V lost 0 bases and J lost 8 bases. The germline gives CDR1 SGHRS, CDR2 YFSETQ.

This clone occurred a few times. The chain uses TRBV2 and TRBJ2-1; 11 positions agree with TRBD2. Germline lookup yields CDR1 SNHLY and CDR2 FYNNEI. The CDR3 consists of 13 residues. V shed 8 bases, J shed 6 bases, and the junction held 3 bases outside the gene matches. Here the CDR3 reads CASFSGGGNEQFF. CDR3 DNA sequence: TGTGCCAGCTTTAGCGGGGGGGGCAATGAGCAGTTCTTC.

V usage is TRBV18 and J usage is TRBJ2-7; 9 positions match TRBD1. Germline V gene lookup returns CDR1 KGHSH and CDR2 LQKENI. The V segment lost 4 bases and the J segment 2 bases; nucleotides outside the gene matches: 6. This CDR3 region has 15 residues. In DNA, the CDR3 is TGTGCCAGCTCACAAGGGACAGGGCAGACCTACGAGCAGTACTTC. Protein product: CASSQGTGQTYEQYF.

This clone was counted between two and nine times. This rearrangement joins TRBV5-1 to TRBJ1-5, with TRBD1 identical over 8 bases. The V segment lost 4 bases and the J segment 3 bases; nucleotides outside the gene matches: 9. Germline-derived CDR1 and CDR2 are SGHRS and YFSETQ. The CDR3 length is 16 residues. As DNA, the CDR3 is TGCGCCAGCAGCGTTTCCGGGACAGGTGACAATCAGCCCCAGCATTTT. This encodes CASSVSGTGDNQPQHF.

This clone has a handful of counts. J is TRBJ1-2 and V is TRBV28; 8 nucleotides agree with TRBD1. The germline V gene encodes CDR1 MDHEN and CDR2 SYDVKM. The CDR3 totals 14 residues. V was pared by 5 bases and J by 8 bases, with 10 bases of the junction left unmatched. CDR3 residues: CASSVPTGVGGYTF. The CDR3 DNA sequence: TGTGCCAGCAGTGTCCCGACAGGGGTTGGAGGCTACACCTTC.

This clone was detected ten times or more. Distinct nucleotide sequences in the sample also encode this CDR3. The chain employs TRBV7-2 and TRBJ1-5; 7 bases are shared with TRBD1. The CDR3 consists of 15 residues. Unmatched junction bases numbered 3, after V lost 4 bases and J lost 0 bases. Germline V CDR1 and CDR2: SGHTA, FQGNSA. The CDR3 DNA is TGTGCCAGCAGCTCACAGGGGAATAGCAATCAGCCCCAGCATTTT. Its translation: CASSSQGNSNQPQHF.

The rearrangement links TRBV6-5 to TRBJ2-4; no clear D gene. The germline gives CDR1 MNHEY, CDR2 SVGAGI. The V and J ends lost 6 bases and 1 base respectively, with 13 bases between them. This CDR3 comprises 15 residues. The DNA of the CDR3 is TGTGCCAGCAGCCTGGGCCCTGGGGCCAAAAACATTCAGTACTTC. Translation gives CASSLGPGAKNIQYF.

In this sample, this clone turned up a few times. The J gene is TRBJ1-1, the V gene TRBV4-1; the match to TRBD1 covers 7 bases. Germline lookup yields CDR1 MGHRA and CDR2 YSYEKL. The CDR3 spans 15 residues. The ends lost 4 bases at V and 2 bases at J; junction bases unmatched: 7. The CDR3 is CASSPLWTGNTEAFF. In nucleotides, the CDR3 is TGCGCCAGCAGCCCCCTTTGGACAGGAAACACTGAAGCTTTCTTT.

The V gene is TRBV30, the J gene TRBJ2-3; TRBD2 matches 8 bases. Trimming removed 2 bases from V and 1 base from J; junction bases left unmatched: 5. There are 15 residues in the CDR3. Germline V gives CDR1 GTSNPN, CDR2 SVGIG (reference sequence). CDR3 amino acids: CAWSKKAGGTDTQYF. For the CDR3, the DNA is TGTGCCTGGAGTAAAAAAGCGGGGGGCACAGATACGCAGTATTTT.

The chain employs TRBV27 and TRBJ1-5; TRBD1 matches at 9 bases. After removal of 3 bases from V and 3 bases from J, the junction contained 3 bases not matched to a gene. Germline loops: CDR1 MNHEY, CDR2 SMNVEV (reference sequence). The CDR3 loop spans 15 amino acids. The CDR3 coding sequence is TGTGCCAGCAGTTTTTGGGACAGGGTCAATCAGCCCCAGCATTTT. Its translation is CASSFWDRVNQPQHF.

CDR3 loop: CASSSGSNYEQYF. The CDR3 DNA reads TGTGCCAGCAGTTCGGGTTCCAACTACGAGCAGTACTTC. The V and J genes are TRBV28 and TRBJ2-7; D is unresolved. Germline CDR1 and CDR2: MDHEN and SYDVKM. Trimming removed 4 bases from V and 3 bases from J, with 10 bases in between. There are 13 residues in the CDR3.

This chain joins TRBV19 and TRBJ2-5; 9 nucleotides match TRBD1. The germline CDR1 and CDR2 sequences are LNHDA and SQIVND (reference sequence). Trimming at V came to 4 bases and at J to 4 bases, leaving 4 bases not matched to a gene. The CDR3 is 14 residues long. The DNA for the CDR3 is TGTGCCAGTAGTAGACAGGGGGTGGGAGAGACCCAGTACTTC. It encodes CASSRQGVGETQYF.

In this sample, this clone turned up a few times. This CDR3 reads CASSPGTSGIYEQYF. The CDR3 DNA reads TGTGCCAGCAGCCCAGGGACTAGCGGAATATACGAGCAGTACTTC. The chain joins TRBV9 to TRBJ2-7; 11 bases align to TRBD2. Germline lookup yields CDR1 SGDLS and CDR2 YYNGEE. Trimming took 4 bases from V and 4 from J; bases not matched to a gene: 7. The CDR3 length is 15 residues.

This clone occurred a few times. Different DNA sequences within this sample yield the same CDR3. CDR3 DNA: TGTGCCAGCAGCTTGTCCGAGGCCGAGCAGTACTTC. The encoded protein is CASSLSEAEQYF. This chain uses TRBV5-4 with TRBJ2-7; no definite D call. V was cut by 1 base and J by 6 bases, with 8 bases left in between. The length of the CDR3 is 12 residues. The germline V gene encodes CDR1 SGHNT and CDR2 YYREEE (reference sequence).

This clone has at least ten counts. The CDR3 sequence is CASSLQGAGEKLFF. The CDR3 DNA is TGTGCCAGCAGCCTGCAGGGGGCGGGGGAAAAACTGTTTTTT. The V call is TRBV7-9, the J call TRBJ1-4; TRBD1 agrees at 8 bases. J lost 8 bases, V lost 5 bases, and 7 bases had no gene match. CDR1 and CDR2 from the germline V gene are SEHNR and FQNEAQ (reference sequence). This CDR3 comprises 14 residues.

The chain is built from TRBV19 and TRBJ1-2; 9 bases are shared with TRBD1. The V gene's germline CDR1 is LNHDA and CDR2 SQIVND (reference sequence). Trimming at V came to 5 bases and at J to 6 bases, leaving 10 bases not matched to a gene. The CDR3 extends over 15 amino acids. CDR3 amino acids: CASSVTGTGKHGYTF. The DNA for the CDR3 is TGTGCCAGTAGTGTCACCGGGACAGGGAAGCATGGCTACACCTTC.

The CDR3 bases are TGTGCCAGCAGCTTCGGGGGGGCTACCTACGAGCAGTACTTC. It specifies CASSFGGATYEQYF. The chain joins TRBV7-2 to TRBJ2-7, with TRBD2 matching 8 bases. The CDR3 has 14 amino acids. The J segment lost 2 bases and the V segment lost 3 bases, leaving 3 bases of the junction unmatched. Germline values: CDR1 SGHTA, CDR2 FQGNSA.

J is TRBJ2-3 and V is TRBV5-4; 7 nucleotides match TRBD1. This CDR3 has 12 amino acids. V gave up 0 bases and J gave up 10 bases; unmatched junction bases: 2. Per the germline V gene, CDR1 is SGHNT and CDR2 is YYREEE (reference sequence). The DNA for the CDR3 is TGTGCCAGCAGCTTGGGCCAGGGGGCGCAGTATTTT. Translation: CASSLGQGAQYF.

The V and J genes are TRBV11-2 and TRBJ1-2; a weak D match, TRBD1 (5 bases). Germline V gene sequence: CDR1 SGHAT, CDR2 FQNNGV. This CDR3 has 14 residues. V was trimmed by 0 bases and J by 1 base, leaving 6 bases between them. The CDR3, as DNA: TGTGCCAGCAGCTTAGACAGGGTTAACTATGGCTACACCTTC. Its protein is CASSLDRVNYGYTF.

This chain joins TRBV7-2 and TRBJ2-3; tentative D call: TRBD1 (6 bases). Germline lookup yields CDR1 SGHTA and CDR2 FQGNSA. This CDR3 has 16 amino acids. V gave up 5 bases and J gave up 2 bases, with 17 bases separating them. This chain's CDR3 is CASSPDRAGATDTQYF. In DNA form, the CDR3 reads TGTGCCAGCAGCCCAGATCGGGCAGGGGCCACAGATACGCAGTATTTT.

The rearrangement joins TRBV28 to TRBJ1-3; D might be TRBD1 (6 bases). The V gene's germline CDR1 is MDHEN and CDR2 SYDVKM. V was cut by 6 bases and J by 0 bases, with 15 bases left in between. The CDR3 spans 16 residues. Written as DNA, the CDR3 is TGTGCCAGCAGCATCCCGGACAGATACTCTGGAAACACCATATATTTT. This sequence encodes CASSIPDRYSGNTIYF.

This clone was detected a few times. This rearrangement joins TRBV11-1 to TRBJ2-5, with 7 nucleotides matching TRBD1. The CDR3 totals 14 residues. The V segment lost 6 bases and the J segment 4 bases; nucleotides outside the gene matches: 8. Germline-derived CDR1 and CDR2 are SGHAT and FQDESV (reference sequence). CDR3 bases: TGTGCCAGCAGGGACCTGAACAGGGGAGAGACCCAGTACTTC. Translating gives CASRDLNRGETQYF.

This clone was observed a few times. CDR3: CASRTGRNGELFF. The CDR3 DNA reads TGCGCCAGCAGGACAGGGCGGAACGGGGAGCTGTTTTTT. The chain employs TRBV5-1 and TRBJ2-2; 7 bases fit TRBD1. The CDR3 is made up of 13 amino acids. Germline V gives CDR1 SGHRS, CDR2 YFSETQ. V was pared by 5 bases and J by 7 bases, with 5 bases of the junction left unmatched.